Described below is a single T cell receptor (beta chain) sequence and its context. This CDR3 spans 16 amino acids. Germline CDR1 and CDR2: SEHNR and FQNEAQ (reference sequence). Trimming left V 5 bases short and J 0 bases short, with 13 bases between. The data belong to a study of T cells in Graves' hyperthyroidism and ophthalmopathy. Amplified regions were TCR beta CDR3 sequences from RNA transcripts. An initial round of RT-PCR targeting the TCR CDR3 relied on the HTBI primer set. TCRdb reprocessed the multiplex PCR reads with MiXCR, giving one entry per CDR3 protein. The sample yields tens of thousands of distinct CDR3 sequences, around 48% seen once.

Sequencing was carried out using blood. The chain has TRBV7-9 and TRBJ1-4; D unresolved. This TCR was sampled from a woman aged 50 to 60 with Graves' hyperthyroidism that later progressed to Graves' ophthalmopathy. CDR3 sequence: CASSPWTRATNEKLFF. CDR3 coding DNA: TGTGCCAGCAGCCCATGGACGCGAGCAACTAATGAAAAACTGTTTTTT.